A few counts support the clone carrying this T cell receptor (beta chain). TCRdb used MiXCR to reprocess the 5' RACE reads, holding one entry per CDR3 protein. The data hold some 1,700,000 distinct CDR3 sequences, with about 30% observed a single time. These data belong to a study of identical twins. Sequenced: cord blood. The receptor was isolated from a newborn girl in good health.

CDR3 nucleotides: TGTGCCAGCAGGCGGACTGACCTTAGCAATCAGCCCCAGCATTTT. It encodes CASRRTDLSNQPQHF. The rearrangement uses TRBV5-5 and TRBJ1-5; D is ambiguous. Germline CDR1 is SGHKS and CDR2 is YYEKEE (reference sequence). Deletions cut 5 bases from V and 0 bases from J, with 12 bases between. This CDR3 spans 15 amino acids.